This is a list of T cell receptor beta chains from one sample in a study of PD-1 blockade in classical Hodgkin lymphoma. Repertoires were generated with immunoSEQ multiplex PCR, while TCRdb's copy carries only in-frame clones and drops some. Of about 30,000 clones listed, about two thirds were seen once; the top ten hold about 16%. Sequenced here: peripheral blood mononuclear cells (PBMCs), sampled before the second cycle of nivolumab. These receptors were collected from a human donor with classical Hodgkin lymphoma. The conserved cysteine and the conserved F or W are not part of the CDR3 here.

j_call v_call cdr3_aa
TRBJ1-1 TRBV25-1 ATRTGGGRTEAF
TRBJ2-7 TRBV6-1 ASNILAGLYEQY
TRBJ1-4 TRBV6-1 ASSDGTGSEKLF
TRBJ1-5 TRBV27 ASSLFAVLGGAFIQPQH
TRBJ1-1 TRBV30 AWEGLQGTEAF
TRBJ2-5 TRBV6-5 ASSYSPGGIETQY
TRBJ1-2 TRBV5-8 ASSFENYGYT
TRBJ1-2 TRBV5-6 ASSIGTGTFYGYT
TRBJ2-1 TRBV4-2 ASSQGALGGTIDEQF
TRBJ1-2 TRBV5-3 ARTTTSNYGYT
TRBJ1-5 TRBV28 ASSALGTGPQPQH
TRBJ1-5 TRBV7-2 ASSPEVNQPQH
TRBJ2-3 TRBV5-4 ASSSPEGTDTQY
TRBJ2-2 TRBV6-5 ASRRGQNTGELF
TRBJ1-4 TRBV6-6 ASSYSQNNEKLF
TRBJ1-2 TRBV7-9 ASSPYRAGYT
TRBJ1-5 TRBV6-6 ASLDRENQPQH
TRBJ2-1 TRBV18 ASSLRTSGYNEQF
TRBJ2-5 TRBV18 ASSQSTSSETQY
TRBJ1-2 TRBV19 ASSIDSRQTYGYT
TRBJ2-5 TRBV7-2 ASSLTVIFREETQY
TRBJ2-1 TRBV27 ASSAYKGDGNEQF